The table lists the clone carrying this T cell receptor beta chain with a few counts. During its preparation, the TCRbeta library received unique molecular identifiers. TCRdb re-derived calls from the PCR reads in MiXCR, one entry per CDR3 protein. The sample contains more than 200,000 distinct CDR3 sequences, over 15% of which appear only once. These data come from a study of T-cell reconstitution after alpha-beta-depleted transplantation in children. The V end was cut by 2 bases, the J end by 0 bases, with 8 bases between. CDR3 size: 14 residues. This TCR was sampled from a male patient between 2 and 10 years old who had a stem cell transplant for acute lymphoblastic leukemia, so the T cells may come from the graft donor. The chain links TRBV12-3 or TRBV12-4 to TRBJ2-7; D gene uncertain. This specimen consisted of PBMCs, mostly from graft donor cells, obtained 360 days after TCRalphabeta/CD19-depleted stem cell transplant. Here the CDR3 reads CASSLSLSSYEQYF. The CDR3 nucleotides read TGTGCCAGCAGTTTAAGTCTCAGCTCCTACGAGCAGTACTTC.